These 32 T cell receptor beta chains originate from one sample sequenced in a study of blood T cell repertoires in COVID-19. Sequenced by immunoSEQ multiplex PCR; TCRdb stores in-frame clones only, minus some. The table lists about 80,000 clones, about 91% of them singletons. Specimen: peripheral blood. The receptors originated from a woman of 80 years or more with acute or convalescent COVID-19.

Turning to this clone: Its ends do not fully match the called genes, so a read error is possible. CDR3 sequence (DNA): TGCGCCAGCAGCTTGCTAGAGGGCTACAGTGAGCAGTTCTTC. It codes for CASSLLEGYSEQFF. The chain has TRBV5-1 and TRBJ2-1; D possibly corresponds to TRBD2 (5 bases). Germline CDR1 reads SGHRS; CDR2 reads YFSETQ. There are 14 residues in the CDR3.

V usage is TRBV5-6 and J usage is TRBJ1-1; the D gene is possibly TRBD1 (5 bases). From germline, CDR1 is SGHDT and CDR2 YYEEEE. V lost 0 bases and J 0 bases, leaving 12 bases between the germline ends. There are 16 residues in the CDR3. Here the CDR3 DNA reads TGTGCCAGCAGCTTGGGTAGGGAGGGGTTGAACACTGAAGCTTTCTTT. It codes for CASSLGREGLNTEAFF.

CDR3: CASSLAPGLAGGDNEQFF. The CDR3 DNA sequence: TGTGCCAGCAGCTTAGCACCTGGACTAGCGGGGGGGGACAATGAGCAGTTCTTC. The chain joins TRBV7-9 to TRBJ2-1; 15 positions agree with TRBD2. CDR3 size: 18 residues. V trimming: 0 bases; J trimming: 5 bases; junction bases outside the gene matches: 5. The germline V gene encodes CDR1 SEHNR and CDR2 FQNEAQ (reference sequence).

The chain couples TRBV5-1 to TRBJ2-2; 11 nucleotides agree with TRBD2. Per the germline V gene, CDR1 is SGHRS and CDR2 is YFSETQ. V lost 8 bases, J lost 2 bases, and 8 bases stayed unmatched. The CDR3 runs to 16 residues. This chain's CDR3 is CASNPLAGANTGELFF. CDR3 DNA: TGCGCCAGTAACCCACTAGCGGGAGCCAACACCGGGGAGCTGTTTTTT. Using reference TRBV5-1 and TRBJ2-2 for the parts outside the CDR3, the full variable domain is KAGVTQTPRYLIKTRGQQVTLSCSPISGHRSVSWYQQTPGQGLQFLFEYFSETQRNKGNFPGRFSGRQFSNSRSEMNVSTLELGDSALYLCASNPLAGANTGELFFGEGSRLTVL.

The CDR3 region is CASSLSSGGKGEVTEAFF. In DNA, the CDR3 is TGCGCCAGCAGCTTGTCGTCTGGGGGGAAGGGAGAGGTCACTGAAGCTTTCTTT. This chain joins TRBV5-1 and TRBJ1-1; possibly TRBD1 for D (5 bases). CDR1 SGHRS and CDR2 YFSETQ come from the germline V gene. This CDR3 has 18 residues. V was clipped by 1 base and J by 4 bases, with 23 bases between them.

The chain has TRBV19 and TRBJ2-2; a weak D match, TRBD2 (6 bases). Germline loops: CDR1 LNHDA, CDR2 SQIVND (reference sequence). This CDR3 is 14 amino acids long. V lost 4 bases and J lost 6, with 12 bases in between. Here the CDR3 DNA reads TGTGCCAGTAGTAGGGGGGACGGGGCCGGGGAGCTGTTTTTT. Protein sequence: CASSRGDGAGELFF.

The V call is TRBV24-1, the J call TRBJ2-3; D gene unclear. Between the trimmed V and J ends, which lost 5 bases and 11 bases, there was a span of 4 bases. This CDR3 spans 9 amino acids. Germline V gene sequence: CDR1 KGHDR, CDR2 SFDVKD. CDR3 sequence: CATSVVQYF. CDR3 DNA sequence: TGTGCCACCAGTGTAGTGCAGTATTTT.

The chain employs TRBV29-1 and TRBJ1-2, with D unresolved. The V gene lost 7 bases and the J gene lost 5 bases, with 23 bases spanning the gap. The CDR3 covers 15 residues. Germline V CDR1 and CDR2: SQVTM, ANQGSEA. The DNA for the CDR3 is TGCAGCGCCCAGGACCCCGAGGGTTTGGCATATGGCTACACCTTC. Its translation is CSAQDPEGLAYGYTF.

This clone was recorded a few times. For the CDR3, the DNA is TGTGCCAGCAGACCCACAGGGTTTAATAATTCACCCCTCCACTTT. This translates into CASRPTGFNNSPLHF. This chain joins TRBV3-1 (or the pseudogene TRBV3-2) and TRBJ1-6; the D gene is possibly TRBD1 (6 bases). Germline V gene sequence: CDR1 LGHDT, CDR2 YNNKEL (reference sequence). The V end lost 6 bases, the J end lost 5 bases, and 14 bases lay between the germline ends. This CDR3 has 15 amino acids.

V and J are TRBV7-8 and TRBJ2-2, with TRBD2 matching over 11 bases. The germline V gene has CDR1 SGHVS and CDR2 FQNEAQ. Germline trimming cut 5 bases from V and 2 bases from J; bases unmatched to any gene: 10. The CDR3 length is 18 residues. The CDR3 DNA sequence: TGTGCCAGCAGCCCACAACTAGCGGGAGCCTCCAACACCGGGGAGCTGTTTTTT. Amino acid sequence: CASSPQLAGASNTGELFF.

As DNA, the CDR3 is TGTGCCAGCAGTGAATCTAGCGGGAGAAACAATGAGCAGTTCTTC. Protein product: CASSESSGRNNEQFF. The gene calls are TRBV6-4 and TRBJ2-1; TRBD2 aligns across 10 bases. In germline, CDR1 is MRHNA, CDR2 SNTAGT. The CDR3 has 15 residues. V lost 3 bases to trimming and J lost 5 bases; unmatched junction nucleotides: 4.

CDR3 DNA: TGTGCCAGCACCGACCGGCAGGGTTACACTGAAGCTTTCTTT. This encodes CASTDRQGYTEAFF. This chain uses TRBV2 with TRBJ1-1, with D possibly matching TRBD1 (5 bases). Looked up from germline, CDR1 is SNHLY and CDR2 is FYNNEI. The CDR3 totals 14 residues. The germline V and J ends were trimmed by 7 bases and 3 bases, with 15 bases remaining between them.

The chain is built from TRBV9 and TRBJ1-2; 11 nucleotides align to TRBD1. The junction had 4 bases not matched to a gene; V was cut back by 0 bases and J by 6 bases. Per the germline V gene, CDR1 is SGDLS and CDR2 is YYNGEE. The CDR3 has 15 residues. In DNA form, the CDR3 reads TGTGCCAGCAGCGTAGGGACAGGGGGCGCCAATGGCTACACCTTC. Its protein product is CASSVGTGGANGYTF.

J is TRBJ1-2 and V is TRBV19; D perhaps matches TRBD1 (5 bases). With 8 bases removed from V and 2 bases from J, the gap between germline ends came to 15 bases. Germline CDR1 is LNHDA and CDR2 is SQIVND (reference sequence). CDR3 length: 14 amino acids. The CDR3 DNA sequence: TGTGCCAGTCGCCTCGGGGGAGGGAACTATGGCTACACCTTC. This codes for CASRLGGGNYGYTF.

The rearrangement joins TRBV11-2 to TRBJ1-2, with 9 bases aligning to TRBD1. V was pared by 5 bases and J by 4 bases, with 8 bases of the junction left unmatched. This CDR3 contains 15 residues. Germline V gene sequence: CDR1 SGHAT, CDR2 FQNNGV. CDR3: CASSPRTGETYGYTF. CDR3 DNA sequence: TGTGCCAGCAGCCCACGGACAGGGGAGACCTATGGCTACACCTTC.

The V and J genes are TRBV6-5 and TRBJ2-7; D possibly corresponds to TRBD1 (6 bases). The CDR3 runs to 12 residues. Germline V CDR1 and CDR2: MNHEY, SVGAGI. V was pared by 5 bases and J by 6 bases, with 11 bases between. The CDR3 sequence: CASSHNRAEQYF. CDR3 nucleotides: TGTGCCAGCAGTCACAACAGGGCCGAGCAGTACTTC.

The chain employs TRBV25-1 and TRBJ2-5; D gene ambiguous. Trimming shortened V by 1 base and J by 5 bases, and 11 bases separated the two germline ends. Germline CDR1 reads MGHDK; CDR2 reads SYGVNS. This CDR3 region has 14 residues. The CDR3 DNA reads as TGTGCCAGCAGTGAATTGGCAAACGGGGAGACCCAGTACTTC. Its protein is CASSELANGETQYF.

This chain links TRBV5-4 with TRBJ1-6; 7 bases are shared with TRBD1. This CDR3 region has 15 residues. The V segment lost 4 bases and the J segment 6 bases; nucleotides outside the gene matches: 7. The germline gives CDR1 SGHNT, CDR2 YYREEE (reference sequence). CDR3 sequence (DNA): TGTGCCAGCAGCCAAGGACAGGACTTTAATTCACCCCTCCACTTT. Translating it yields CASSQGQDFNSPLHF.

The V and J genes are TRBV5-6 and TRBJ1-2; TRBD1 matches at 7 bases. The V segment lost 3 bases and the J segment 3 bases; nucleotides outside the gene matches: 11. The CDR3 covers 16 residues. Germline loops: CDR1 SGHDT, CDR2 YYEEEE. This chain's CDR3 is CASSSVRQGRHYGYTF. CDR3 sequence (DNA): TGTGCCAGCAGCTCCGTTCGACAGGGAAGGCACTATGGCTACACCTTC.

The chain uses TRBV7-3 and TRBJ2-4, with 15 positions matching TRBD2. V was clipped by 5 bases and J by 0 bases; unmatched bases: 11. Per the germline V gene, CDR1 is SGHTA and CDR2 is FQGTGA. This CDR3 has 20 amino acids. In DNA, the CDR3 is TGTGCCAGCAGCCCGGGACTAGCGGGAGGCCCGGGACTAGCCAAAAACATTCAGTACTTC. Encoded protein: CASSPGLAGGPGLAKNIQYF. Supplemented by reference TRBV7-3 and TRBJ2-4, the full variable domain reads GAGVSQTPSNKVTEKGKYVELRCDPISGHTALYWYRQSLGQGPEFLIYFQGTGAADDSGLPNDRFFAVRPEGSVSTLKIQRTERGDSAVYLCASSPGLAGGPGLAKNIQYFGAGTRLSVL.

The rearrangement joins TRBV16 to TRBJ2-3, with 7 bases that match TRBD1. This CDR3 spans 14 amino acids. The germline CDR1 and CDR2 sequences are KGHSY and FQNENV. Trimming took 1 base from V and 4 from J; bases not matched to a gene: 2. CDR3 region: CASSQFQGADTQYF. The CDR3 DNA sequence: TGTGCCAGCAGCCAATTCCAGGGGGCAGATACGCAGTATTTT. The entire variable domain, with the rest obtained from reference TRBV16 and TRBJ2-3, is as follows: GEEVAQTPKHLVRGEGQKAKLYCAPIKGHSYVFWYQQVLKNEFKFLISFQNENVFDETGMPKERFSAKCLPNSPCSLEIQATKLEDSAVYFCASSQFQGADTQYFGPGTRLTVL.

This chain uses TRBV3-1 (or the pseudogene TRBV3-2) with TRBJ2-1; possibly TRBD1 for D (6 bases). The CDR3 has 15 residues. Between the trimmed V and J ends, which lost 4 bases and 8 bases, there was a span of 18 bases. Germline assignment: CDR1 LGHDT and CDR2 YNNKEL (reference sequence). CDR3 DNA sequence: TGTGCCAGCAGCCTGACTCCAGGGGCGCCGGATGAGCAGTTCTTC. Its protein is CASSLTPGAPDEQFF.

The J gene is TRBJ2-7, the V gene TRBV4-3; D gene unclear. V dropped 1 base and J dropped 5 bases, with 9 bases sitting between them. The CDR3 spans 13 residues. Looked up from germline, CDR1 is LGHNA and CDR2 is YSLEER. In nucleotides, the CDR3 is TGCGCCAGCAGCCAAGGGTCTCGGGACGAGCAGTACTTC. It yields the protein CASSQGSRDEQYF.

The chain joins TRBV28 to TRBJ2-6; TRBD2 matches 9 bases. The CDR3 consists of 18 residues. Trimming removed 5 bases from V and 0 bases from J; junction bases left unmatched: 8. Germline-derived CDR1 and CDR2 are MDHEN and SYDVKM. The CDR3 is CASSPIAGAFSGANVLTF. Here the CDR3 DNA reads TGTGCCAGCAGTCCAATAGCGGGAGCGTTCTCTGGGGCCAACGTCCTGACTTTC.

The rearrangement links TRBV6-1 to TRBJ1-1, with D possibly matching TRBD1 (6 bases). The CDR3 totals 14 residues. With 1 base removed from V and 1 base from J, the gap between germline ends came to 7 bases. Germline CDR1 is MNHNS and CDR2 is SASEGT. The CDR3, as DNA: TGTGCCAGCAGTGAAGTAGGGGGGAACACTGAAGCTTTCTTT. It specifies CASSEVGGNTEAFF.

The CDR3 loop reads CASSFGGNNEQFF. The CDR3 DNA sequence: TGTGCCAGCAGCTTCGGCGGGAACAATGAGCAGTTCTTC. The rearrangement uses TRBV7-6 and TRBJ2-1; possibly TRBD2 for D (6 bases). The germline V gene encodes CDR1 SGHVS and CDR2 FNYEAQ. CDR3 size: 13 residues. Trimming removed 3 bases at V and 5 bases at J, with 8 bases between.

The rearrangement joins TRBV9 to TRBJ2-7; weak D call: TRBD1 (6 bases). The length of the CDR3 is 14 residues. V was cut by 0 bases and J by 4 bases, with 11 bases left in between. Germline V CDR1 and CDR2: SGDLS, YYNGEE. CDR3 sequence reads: CASSVEAGVYEQYF. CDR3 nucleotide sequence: TGTGCCAGCAGCGTAGAGGCAGGGGTGTACGAGCAGTACTTC.

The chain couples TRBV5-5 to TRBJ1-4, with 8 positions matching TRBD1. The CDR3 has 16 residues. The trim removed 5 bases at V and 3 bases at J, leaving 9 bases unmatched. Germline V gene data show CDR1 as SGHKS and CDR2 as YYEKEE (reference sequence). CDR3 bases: TGTGCCAGCAGTTACGGACAGGGAATATCTAATGAAAAACTGTTTTTT. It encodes CASSYGQGISNEKLFF.

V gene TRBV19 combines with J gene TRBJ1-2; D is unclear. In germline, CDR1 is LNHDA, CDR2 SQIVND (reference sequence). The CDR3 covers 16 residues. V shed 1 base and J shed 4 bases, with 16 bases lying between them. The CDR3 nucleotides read TGTGCCAGTAGTATAGTCACTACGGGGAGTAGCTATGGCTACACCTTC. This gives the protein CASSIVTTGSSYGYTF.

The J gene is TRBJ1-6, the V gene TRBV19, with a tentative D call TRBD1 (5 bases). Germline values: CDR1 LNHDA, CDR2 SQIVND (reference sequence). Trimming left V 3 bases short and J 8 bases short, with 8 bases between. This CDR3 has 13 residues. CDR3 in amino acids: CASSIRVDSPLHF. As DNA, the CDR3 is TGTGCCAGTAGTATCAGGGTCGATTCACCCCTCCACTTT.

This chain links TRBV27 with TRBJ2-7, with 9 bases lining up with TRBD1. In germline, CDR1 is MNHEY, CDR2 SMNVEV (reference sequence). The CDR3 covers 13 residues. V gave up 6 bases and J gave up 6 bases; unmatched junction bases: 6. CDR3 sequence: CASSRDRAAEQYF. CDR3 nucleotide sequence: TGTGCCAGCAGCCGGGACAGGGCGGCCGAGCAGTACTTC.

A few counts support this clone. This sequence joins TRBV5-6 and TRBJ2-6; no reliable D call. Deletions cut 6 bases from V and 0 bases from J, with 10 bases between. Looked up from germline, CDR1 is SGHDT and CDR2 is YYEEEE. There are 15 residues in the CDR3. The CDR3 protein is CASTLPGSGANVLTF. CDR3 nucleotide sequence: TGTGCCAGCACACTCCCCGGCTCTGGGGCCAACGTCCTGACTTTC.